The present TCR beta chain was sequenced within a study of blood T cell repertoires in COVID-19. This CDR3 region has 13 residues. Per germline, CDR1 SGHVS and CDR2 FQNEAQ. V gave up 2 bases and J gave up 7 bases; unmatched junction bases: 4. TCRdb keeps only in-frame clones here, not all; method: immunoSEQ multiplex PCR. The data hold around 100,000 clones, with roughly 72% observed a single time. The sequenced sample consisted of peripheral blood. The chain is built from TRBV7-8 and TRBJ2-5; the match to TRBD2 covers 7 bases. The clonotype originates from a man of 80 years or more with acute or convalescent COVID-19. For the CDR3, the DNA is TGTGCCAGCAGCTTACTAGGGAGGGGGACCCAGTACTTC. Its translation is CASSLLGRGTQYF.